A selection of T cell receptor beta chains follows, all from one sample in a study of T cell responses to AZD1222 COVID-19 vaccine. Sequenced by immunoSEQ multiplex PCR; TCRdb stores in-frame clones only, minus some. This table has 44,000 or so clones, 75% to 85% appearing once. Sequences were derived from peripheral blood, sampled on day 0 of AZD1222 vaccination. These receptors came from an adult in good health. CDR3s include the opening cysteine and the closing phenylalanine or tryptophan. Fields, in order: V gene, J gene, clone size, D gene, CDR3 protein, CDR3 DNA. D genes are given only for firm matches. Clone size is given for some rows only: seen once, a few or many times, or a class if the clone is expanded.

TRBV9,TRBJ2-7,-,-,CASSSGTDAYEQYF,TGTGCCAGCAGCTCCGGGACGGACGCCTACGAGCAGTACTTC
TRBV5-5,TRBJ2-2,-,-,CASSLVLVVRAGELFF,TGTGCCAGCAGCTTGGTATTGGTAGTTCGGGCCGGGGAGCTGTTTTTT
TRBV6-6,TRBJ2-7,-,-,CASSLTSVVIEQYF,TGTGCCAGCAGCCTTACGTCGGTAGTTATCGAGCAGTACTTC
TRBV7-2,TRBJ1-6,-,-,CASSLAPTGLPFYNSPLHF,TGTGCCAGCAGCTTAGCGCCTACAGGGCTCCCCTTCTATAATTCACCCCTCCACTTT
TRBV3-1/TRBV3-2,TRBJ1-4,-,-,CASSQVGASEKLFF,TGTGCCAGCAGCCAAGTGGGGGCAAGTGAAAAACTGTTTTTT
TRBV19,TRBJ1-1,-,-,CASTPPGMNTEAFF,TGTGCCAGTACCCCCCCCGGAATGAACACTGAAGCTTTCTTT
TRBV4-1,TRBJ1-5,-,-,CASSQGGANQPQHF,TGCGCCAGCAGCCAGGGGGGGGCAAATCAGCCCCAGCATTTT
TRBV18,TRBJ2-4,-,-,CASSPGTKNIQYF,TGTGCCAGCTCACCGGGTACCAAAAACATTCAGTACTTC
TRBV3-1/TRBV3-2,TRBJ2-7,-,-,CASSQEESSYEQYF,TGTGCCAGCAGCCAAGAGGAGAGCTCCTACGAGCAGTACTTC
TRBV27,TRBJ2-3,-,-,CASSFWNTDTQYF,TGTGCCAGCAGTTTCTGGAACACAGATACGCAGTATTTT
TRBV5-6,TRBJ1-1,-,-,CASSSSRNTEAFF,TGTGCCAGCAGCTCCTCGCGGAACACTGAAGCTTTCTTT
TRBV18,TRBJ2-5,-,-,CASSPRETQYF,TGTGCCAGCTCACCACGGGAGACCCAGTACTTC
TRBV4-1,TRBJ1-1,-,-,CASSPDGGGAEAFF,TGCGCCAGCAGCCCCGACGGGGGTGGGGCTGAAGCTTTCTTT
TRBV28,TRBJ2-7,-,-,CASRTRSTGGRYEQYF,TGTGCCAGCAGGACTAGAAGCACCGGAGGGCGGTACGAGCAGTACTTC
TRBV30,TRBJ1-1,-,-,CAWEKGSSTEAFF,TGTGCCTGGGAGAAGGGGTCGTCCACTGAAGCTTTCTTT
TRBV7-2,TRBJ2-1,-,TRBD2,CASSLVAGVINEQFF,TGTGCCAGCAGCTTAGTAGCGGGGGTAATCAATGAGCAGTTCTTC
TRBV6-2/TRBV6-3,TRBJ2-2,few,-,CASSSPGELFF,TGTGCCAGCAGTTCCCCCGGGGAGCTGTTTTTT
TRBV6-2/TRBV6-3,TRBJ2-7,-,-,CASSYSGRDSYEQYF,TGTGCCAGCAGTTACTCCGGGCGGGACTCCTACGAGCAGTACTTC
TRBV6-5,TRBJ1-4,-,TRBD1,CASSKTGGLSEKLFF,TGTGCCAGCAGTAAAACAGGGGGCTTAAGTGAAAAACTGTTTTTT
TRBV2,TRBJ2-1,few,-,CASSEGESSYNEQFF,TGTGCCAGCAGTGAGGGAGAGAGCTCCTACAATGAGCAGTTCTTC
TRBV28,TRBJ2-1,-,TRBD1,CASTSGTGSYNEQFF,TGTGCCAGCACCTCCGGGACAGGGTCCTACAATGAGCAGTTCTTC
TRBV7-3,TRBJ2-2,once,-,CASSLNLVVGGELFF,TGTGCCAGCAGCCTAAACCTAGTTGTAGGCGGGGAGCTGTTTTTT
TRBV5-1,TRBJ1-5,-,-,CASSLDGARDQPQHF,TGCGCCAGCAGCTTGGATGGGGCACGCGATCAGCCCCAGCATTTT
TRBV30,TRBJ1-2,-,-,CAWSGDRNYGYTF,TGTGCCTGGAGCGGAGACAGGAACTATGGCTACACCTTC
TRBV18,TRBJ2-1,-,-,CASSPEVAGSYNEQFF,TGTGCCAGCTCTCCTGAGGTGGCGGGTTCCTACAATGAGCAGTTCTTC
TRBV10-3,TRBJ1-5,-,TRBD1,CAISGQGNQPQHF,TGTGCCATCAGCGGACAGGGGAATCAGCCCCAGCATTTT
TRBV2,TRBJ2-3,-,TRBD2,CASRRVRAGVLTDTQYF,TGTGCCAGCAGGCGGGTGAGAGCGGGGGTTCTCACAGATACGCAGTATTTT
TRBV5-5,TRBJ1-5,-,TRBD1,CASSPTAAGQVNQPQHF,TGTGCCAGCAGCCCCACCGCCGCGGGACAGGTCAATCAGCCCCAGCATTTT
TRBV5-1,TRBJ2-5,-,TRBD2,CASSLEWTSVRQETQYF,TGCGCCAGCAGCTTGGAATGGACTAGCGTTCGTCAAGAGACCCAGTACTTC
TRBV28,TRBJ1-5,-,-,CASSSSSAVYSNQPQHF,TGTGCCAGCAGTTCCTCCTCCGCAGTATATAGCAATCAGCCCCAGCATTTT